The subject of this entry is one TCR beta chain. Antigen: not known. These data are taken from a study of beta chain features in type 1 diabetes. Looking at the study overall: Analysis included roughly 100 million sorted cells drawn from all samples. Study outcomes and limitations: Whether HLA type influences TCRB rearrangement remained unresolved here.

Trimming took 3 bases from V and 15 from J, leaving 7 bases between them. This CDR3 is 9 amino acids long. CDR1 is SGDLS and CDR2 is YYNGEE in the germline V gene. Expressed TCRB transcripts were sequenced after all isolated RNA was converted to cDNA. Clones were read by immunoSEQ multiplex PCR, and TCRdb kept only the in-frame ones, dropping some. This sample has roughly 610,000 clones, with around a sixth found just once. The TCR sequence derives from a man aged 18 to 30 in good health. This rearrangement joins TRBV9 to TRBJ2-1; possibly TRBD2 for D (6 bases). The sequencing input was naive CD4+ T cells from blood. CDR3 region: CASSGGGFF. DNA of the CDR3: TGTGCCAGCAGCGGGGGAGGGTTCTTC.